The clone carrying this TCR beta chain was seen a handful of times. Antigen: not known. This record belongs to a study of lymphopenia after photon versus proton radiotherapy. The germline gives CDR1 MGHRA, CDR2 YSYEKL. Trimming at V came to 1 base and at J to 2 bases, leaving 7 bases not matched to a gene. The length of the CDR3 is 16 residues. Study observations and caveats: Post-nadir TCR diversity decline inversely tracked overall survival among those who died.

Produced via immunoSEQ multiplex PCR; TCRdb's table is partial and in-frame only. Seen here are roughly 64,000 clones, about nine tenths observed once, and the top ten hold 10% to 15%. The sequencing used peripheral blood, collected from a patient treated with proton-based radiotherapy. The chain carries TRBV4-1 and TRBJ2-5; 7 bases fit TRBD1. The TCR originated in a man older than 75 with esophageal cancer. CDR3 amino acids: CASSQGPDREQETQYF. The CDR3 DNA reads TGCGCCAGCAGCCAAGGTCCCGACAGGGAACAAGAGACCCAGTACTTC.